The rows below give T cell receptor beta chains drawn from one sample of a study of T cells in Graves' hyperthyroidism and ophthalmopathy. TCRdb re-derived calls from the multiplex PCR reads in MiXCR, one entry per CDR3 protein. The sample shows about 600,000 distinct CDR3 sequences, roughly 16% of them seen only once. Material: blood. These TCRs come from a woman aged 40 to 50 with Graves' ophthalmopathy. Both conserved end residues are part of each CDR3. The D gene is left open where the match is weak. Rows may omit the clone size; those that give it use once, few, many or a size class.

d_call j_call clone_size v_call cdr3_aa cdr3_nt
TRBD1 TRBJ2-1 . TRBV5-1 CASSLGIAGGNYNEQFF TGCGCCAGCAGCTTGGGGATCGCAGGGGGCAACTACAATGAGCAGTTCTTC
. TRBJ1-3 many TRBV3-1 CASSQEEGLENTIYF TGTGCCAGCAGCCAAGAGGAGGGGCTTGAAAACACCATATATTTT
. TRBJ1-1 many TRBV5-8 CASSYQQNTEAFF TGTGCCAGCAGCTATCAACAGAACACTGAAGCTTTCTTT
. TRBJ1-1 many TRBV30 CAWSIATGNTEAFF TGTGCCTGGAGTATCGCGACCGGGAACACTGAAGCTTTCTTT
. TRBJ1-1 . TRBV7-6 CASSPLSLSESTEAFF TGTGCCAGCAGCCCTCTATCGTTGTCAGAGTCGACTGAAGCTTTCTTT
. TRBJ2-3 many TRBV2 CASRKGNGVADTQYF TGTGCCAGCAGAAAGGGAAATGGGGTCGCAGATACGCAGTATTTT
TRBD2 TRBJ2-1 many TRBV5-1 CASSLAGWGGNNEQFF TGCGCCAGCAGCTTGGCCGGTTGGGGAGGGAACAATGAGCAGTTCTTC
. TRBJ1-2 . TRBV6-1 CASSEALNYGYTF TGTGCCAGCAGTGAAGCTCTAAACTATGGCTACACCTTC
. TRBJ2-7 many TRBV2 CASGRESHAGEQYF TGTGCCAGCGGACGGGAGAGTCACGCCGGCGAGCAGTACTTC
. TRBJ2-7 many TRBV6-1 CASNDQLAYEQYF TGTGCCAGCAATGACCAGCTAGCCTACGAGCAGTACTTC
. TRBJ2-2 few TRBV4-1 CASSRGGELFF TGCGCCAGCAGCCGTGGAGGGGAGCTGTTTTTT
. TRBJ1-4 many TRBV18 CASSLDSSNEKLFF TGTGCCAGCTCCTTGGACAGCAGCAATGAAAAACTGTTTTTT
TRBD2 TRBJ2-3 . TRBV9 CASKRGGLSTDTQYF TGTGCCAGCAAACGCGGGGGGTTAAGCACAGATACGCAGTATTTT
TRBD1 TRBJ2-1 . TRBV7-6 CASSPGGPIRQQFF TGTGCCAGCAGCCCAGGGGGACCGATCAGGCAGCAGTTCTTC
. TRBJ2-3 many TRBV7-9 CASIQEGFSTDTQYF TGTGCCAGCATCCAAGAAGGGTTTAGCACAGATACGCAGTATTTT
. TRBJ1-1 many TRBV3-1 CASSQTRTGRNTEAFF TGTGCCAGCAGCCAAACACGTACGGGACGGAACACTGAAGCTTTCTTT
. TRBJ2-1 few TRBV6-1 CASSERLEFF TGTGCCAGCAGTGAGAGACTAGAGTTCTTC